Shown below are 12 T cell receptor beta chains from a single sample sequenced in a study of regulatory T cells in long-lasting Graves disease. Regarding time point: persistent/refractory GD, antithyroid drugs over 5 years with positive TRAb. Researchers made the TCR library from RNA that was extracted from PBMCs. The TCR beta library used iRepertoire HTBI primers with Arm-PCR amplification of CDR3. TCRdb fed the multiplex PCR reads into MiXCR, producing one record per CDR3 protein. The sample includes approximately 400,000 distinct CDR3 sequences, about 25% of them seen just once. The sample was peripheral blood mononuclear cells (PBMCs), taken when the disease was refractory, from a patient treated with antithyroid drugs. The receptors were gathered from a female donor with Graves disease.

As DNA, the CDR3 is TGTGCCAGCAGCCCGCCGGCAAGGGGCCGGGAGCAGTACTTC. This codes for CASSPPARGREQYF. The genes are TRBV13 and TRBJ2-7, with D perhaps TRBD1 (5 bases). CDR3 length equals 14 residues. CDR1 is PRHDT, CDR2 FYEKMQ, per germline (reference sequence). The V end was cut by 5 bases, the J end by 7 bases, with 18 bases between. Combining the CDR3 with reference TRBV13 and TRBJ2-7 gives the whole variable domain AAGVIQSPRHLIKEKRETATLKCYPIPRHDTVYWYQQGPGQDPQFLISFYEKMQSDKGSIPDRFSAQQFSDYHSELNMSSLELGDSALYFCASSPPARGREQYFGPGTRLTVT.

With respect to this clonotype: One base away lies a much larger clone, so this may be a sequencing read error. The V and J genes are TRBV2 and TRBJ1-4; TRBD1 matches at 8 bases. The J segment lost 2 bases and the V segment lost 8 bases, leaving 4 bases of the junction unmatched. The germline V gene encodes CDR1 SNHLY and CDR2 FYNNEI. This CDR3 region has 14 residues. CDR3 amino acids: CASGQGSTNEKLFF. The CDR3 bases are TGTGCCAGCGGACAGGGTTCGACTAATGAAAAACTGTTTTTT.

This clonotype was observed many times. For the CDR3, the DNA is TGTGCCAGTAGTACGGACAGGTGGGCTTCACCCCTCCACTTT. This encodes CASSTDRWASPLHF. This chain connects TRBV19 to TRBJ1-6, with TRBD1 matching 7 bases. The V gene end was trimmed by 4 bases and the J gene end by 9 bases; junction bases not matched to a gene: 6. The germline CDR1 and CDR2 sequences are LNHDA and SQIVND (reference sequence). The CDR3 covers 14 residues. Full variable domain (missing parts from reference TRBV19 and TRBJ1-6): DGGITQSPKYLFRKEGQNVTLSCEQNLNHDAMYWYRQDPGQGLRLIYYSQIVNDFQKGDIAEGYSVSREKKESFPLTVTSAQKNPTAFYLCASSTDRWASPLHFGNGTRLTVT.

V usage is TRBV28 and J usage is TRBJ1-2, with a possible D match to TRBD1 (6 bases). Germline CDR1 and CDR2: MDHEN and SYDVKM. Trimming took off 3 bases at V and 8 bases at J, with 16 bases between the two ends. The CDR3 has 14 amino acids. The CDR3 sequence is CASSFPQGPWGYTF. The DNA of the CDR3 is TGTGCCAGCAGTTTCCCTCAGGGGCCTTGGGGCTACACCTTC.

V is TRBV6-2 or TRBV6-3 and J is TRBJ2-7; D is unclear. The V gene lost 5 bases and the J gene lost 2 bases, with 16 bases spanning the gap. CDR3 length: 15 amino acids. Looked up from germline, CDR1 is MNHEY and CDR2 is SVGEGT. CDR3 residues: CASSEPSTGTYEQYF. The DNA of the CDR3 is TGTGCCAGCAGTGAGCCGTCGACTGGAACCTACGAGCAGTACTTC.

This chain joins TRBV4-3 and TRBJ2-7; possible D gene TRBD2, 6 bases. The V gene lost 4 bases and the J gene lost 7 bases, with 20 bases spanning the gap. This CDR3 spans 15 amino acids. Germline loops: CDR1 LGHNA, CDR2 YSLEER. The CDR3, as DNA: TGCGCCAGCAGCCTACCCCACTCGGGAGTTGGGGAGCAGTACTTC. It codes for CASSLPHSGVGEQYF.

CDR3 in amino acids: CASSPGLADPTRYF. The CDR3, as DNA: TGTGCCAGCAGCCCGGGACTAGCGGACCCAACTCGCTACTTC. V and J are TRBV4-2 and TRBJ2-7; 11 nucleotides match TRBD2. The CDR3 totals 14 residues. J was trimmed by 13 bases and V by 4 bases; bases with no gene match: 12. The germline V gene has CDR1 LGHNA and CDR2 YNFKEQ.

In the case of this clonotype: This may be a read error, as it is one base from a much larger clone. This rearrangement joins TRBV20-1 to TRBJ1-2; 8 nucleotides match TRBD1. The ends lost 5 bases at V and 9 bases at J; junction bases unmatched: 17. The CDR3 consists of 15 residues. CDR1 is DFQATT, CDR2 SNEGSKA, per germline (reference sequence). CDR3 in DNA: TGCAGTGCTCGAAGCGACCGGGACAGGCAGGATTGCTACACCTTC. It specifies CSARSDRDRQDCYTF.

V and J are TRBV19 and TRBJ1-4, with 8 bases aligning to TRBD1. With 6 bases clipped from V and 3 bases from J, the junction kept 15 bases outside the gene matches. Germline-derived CDR1 and CDR2 are LNHDA and SQIVND (reference sequence). CDR3 length equals 18 residues. The CDR3 is CASSHPRTGRLANEKLFF. CDR3 DNA sequence: TGTGCCAGTAGCCATCCTCGGACAGGGAGGTTGGCTAATGAAAAACTGTTTTTT.

The chain links TRBV7-3 to TRBJ2-6, with 10 bases matching TRBD1. The CDR3 spans 20 residues. CDR1 and CDR2 (germline): SGHTA, FQGTGA. With V trimmed by 5 bases and J by 0 bases, 13 bases remained unmatched. The CDR3 loop is CASSPRAPGTGVSGANVLTF. As DNA, the CDR3 is TGTGCCAGCAGCCCTAGAGCCCCGGGGACAGGGGTCTCTGGGGCCAACGTCCTGACTTTC.

This clonotype has ten or more counts. V usage is TRBV28 and J usage is TRBJ2-7; 8 bases line up with TRBD2. The V gene end was trimmed by 7 bases and the J gene end by 4 bases; junction bases not matched to a gene: 3. CDR3 size: 12 residues. Germline lookup yields CDR1 MDHEN and CDR2 SYDVKM. The CDR3 nucleotides are TGTGCCAGCACCGGGGGGGTATACGAGCAGTACTTC. Translation: CASTGGVYEQYF.

This clonotype was found many times. V usage is TRBV11-1 and J usage is TRBJ1-2; a possible D gene is TRBD1 (6 bases). The CDR3 is made up of 13 amino acids. Per the germline V gene, CDR1 is SGHAT and CDR2 is FQDESV (reference sequence). Trimming stripped 5 bases from V and 6 bases from J, with 13 bases between. This chain's CDR3 is CASSPGQGHGYTF. CDR3 coding DNA: TGTGCCAGCAGCCCCGGGCAGGGGCATGGCTACACCTTC.